A single sample gave rise to the 8 T cell receptor beta chains below, sequenced in a study of identifying expanded T cells in peripheral blood. TCRdb's copy holds only in-frame clones and misses some; the assay was immunoSEQ multiplex PCR. Found here are about 81,000 clones, 84% of them singletons; the top ten hold 15% to 20%. What was sequenced was blood. The receptor source for this set is a person between 18 and 75 years old in good health.

The chain combines TRBV7-2 with TRBJ2-7, with 10 bases that match TRBD2. The germline V gene has CDR1 SGHTA and CDR2 FQGNSA. Trimming removed 8 bases from V and 3 bases from J; junction bases left unmatched: 10. There are 15 residues in the CDR3. The chain's CDR3 is CASGVAGGRLYEQYF. Here the CDR3 DNA reads TGTGCCAGCGGGGTAGCGGGAGGCCGCCTCTACGAGCAGTACTTC.

This clone was found once. The chain employs TRBV10-3 and TRBJ2-7; 9 nucleotides match TRBD2. Trimming removed 3 bases from V and 6 bases from J; junction bases left unmatched: 3. The CDR3 is made up of 13 amino acids. Germline CDR1 and CDR2: ENHRY and SYGVKD. The CDR3 coding sequence is TGTGCCATCAGTGACTCACTAGCGGGCGAGCAGTACTTC. This sequence encodes CAISDSLAGEQYF.

The chain has TRBV2 and TRBJ2-1, with a weak D call TRBD2 (5 bases). The V gene's germline CDR1 is SNHLY and CDR2 FYNNEI. CDR3 size: 15 residues. V was clipped by 8 bases and J by 6 bases, with 20 bases between them. The CDR3, as DNA: TGTGCCAGCGCCGGAACAGTCGGGAACTTCAATGAGCAGTTCTTC. Residues: CASAGTVGNFNEQFF.

CDR3 region: CASRLILGVGAKNIQYF. CDR3 DNA: TGTGCAAGTCGCTTAATATTGGGCGTTGGAGCCAAAAACATTCAGTACTTC. V is TRBV12-2 and J is TRBJ2-4; the table's D gene call, TRBD1, was not cross checked with the DNA. TRBV12-2 corresponds to a pseudogene. The CDR3 is 17 amino acids.

V gene TRBV4-3 combines with J gene TRBJ2-7, with D unclear. Germline V lookup: CDR1 LGHNA, CDR2 YSLEER. Trimming cost V 0 bases and J 1 base, with 7 bases left between them. This CDR3 region has 14 residues. CDR3 DNA sequence: TGCGCCAGCAGCCAAGATGGCAGATCCTACGAGCAGTACTTC. It is translated as CASSQDGRSYEQYF.

The chain links TRBV4-1 to TRBJ1-2, with TRBD1 matching over 9 bases. The CDR3 spans 14 residues. Per germline, CDR1 MGHRA and CDR2 YSYEKL. Trimming took 1 base from V and 8 from J; bases not matched to a gene: 5. Written as DNA, the CDR3 is TGCGCCAGCAGCCAAGGGGACAGGGTTCAAGGCTACACCTTC. Its protein product is CASSQGDRVQGYTF.

The chain combines TRBV29-1 with TRBJ2-2; D remains ambiguous. Trimming removed 4 bases at V and 6 bases at J, with 6 bases between. From germline, CDR1 is SQVTM and CDR2 ANQGSEA. This CDR3 is 11 amino acids long. This CDR3 is CSVGDAGELFF. The CDR3 DNA is TGCAGCGTTGGAGACGCCGGGGAGCTGTTTTTT.

A single count supports this clone. CDR3 loop: CASSQDTLNTEAFF. CDR3 nucleotides: TGCGCCAGCAGCCAAGATACCCTGAACACTGAAGCTTTCTTT. V gene TRBV4-3 combines with J gene TRBJ1-1; D remains unclear. Germline-derived CDR1 and CDR2 are LGHNA and YSLEER. V lost 0 bases and J lost 0, with 5 bases in between. The CDR3 runs 14 residues.